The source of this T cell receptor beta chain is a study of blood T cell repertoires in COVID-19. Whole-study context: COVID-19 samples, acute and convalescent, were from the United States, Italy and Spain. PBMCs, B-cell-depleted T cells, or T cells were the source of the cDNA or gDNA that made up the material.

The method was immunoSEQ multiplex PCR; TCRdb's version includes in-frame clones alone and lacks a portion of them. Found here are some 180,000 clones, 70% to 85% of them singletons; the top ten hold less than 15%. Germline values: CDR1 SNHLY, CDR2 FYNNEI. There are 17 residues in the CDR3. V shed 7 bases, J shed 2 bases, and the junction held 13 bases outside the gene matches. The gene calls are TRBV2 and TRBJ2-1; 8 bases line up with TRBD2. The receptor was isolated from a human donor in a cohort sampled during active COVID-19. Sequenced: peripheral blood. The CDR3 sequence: CASTKMGREGTYNEQFF. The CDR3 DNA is TGTGCCAGCACCAAGATGGGACGGGAGGGCACCTACAATGAGCAGTTCTTC.